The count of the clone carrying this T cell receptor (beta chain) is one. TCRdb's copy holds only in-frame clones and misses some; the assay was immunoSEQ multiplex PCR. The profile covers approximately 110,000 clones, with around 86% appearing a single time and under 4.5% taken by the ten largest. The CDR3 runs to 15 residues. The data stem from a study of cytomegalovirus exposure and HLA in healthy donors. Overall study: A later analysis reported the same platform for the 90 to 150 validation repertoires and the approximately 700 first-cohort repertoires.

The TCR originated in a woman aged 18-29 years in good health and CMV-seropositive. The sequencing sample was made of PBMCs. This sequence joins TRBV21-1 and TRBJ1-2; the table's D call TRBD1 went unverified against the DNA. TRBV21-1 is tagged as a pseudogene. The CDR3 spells CASSKEWGQARVYTF. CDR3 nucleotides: TGTGCCAGCAGCAAAGAATGGGGACAGGCTAGAGTCTACACCTTC.